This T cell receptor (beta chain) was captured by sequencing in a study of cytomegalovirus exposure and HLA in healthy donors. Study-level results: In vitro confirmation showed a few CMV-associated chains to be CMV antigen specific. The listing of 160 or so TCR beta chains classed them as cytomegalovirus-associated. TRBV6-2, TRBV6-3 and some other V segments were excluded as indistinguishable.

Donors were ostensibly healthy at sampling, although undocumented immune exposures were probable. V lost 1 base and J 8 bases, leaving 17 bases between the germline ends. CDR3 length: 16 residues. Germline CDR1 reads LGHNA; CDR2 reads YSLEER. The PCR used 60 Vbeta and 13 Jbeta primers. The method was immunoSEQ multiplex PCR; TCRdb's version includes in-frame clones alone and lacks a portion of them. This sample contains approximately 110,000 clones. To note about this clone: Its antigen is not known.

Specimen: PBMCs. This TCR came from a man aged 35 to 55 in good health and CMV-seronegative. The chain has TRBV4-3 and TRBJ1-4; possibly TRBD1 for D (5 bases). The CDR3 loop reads CASSQVYGGSIEKLFF. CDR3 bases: TGCGCCAGCAGCCAAGTTTACGGGGGAAGTATAGAAAAACTGTTTTTT.